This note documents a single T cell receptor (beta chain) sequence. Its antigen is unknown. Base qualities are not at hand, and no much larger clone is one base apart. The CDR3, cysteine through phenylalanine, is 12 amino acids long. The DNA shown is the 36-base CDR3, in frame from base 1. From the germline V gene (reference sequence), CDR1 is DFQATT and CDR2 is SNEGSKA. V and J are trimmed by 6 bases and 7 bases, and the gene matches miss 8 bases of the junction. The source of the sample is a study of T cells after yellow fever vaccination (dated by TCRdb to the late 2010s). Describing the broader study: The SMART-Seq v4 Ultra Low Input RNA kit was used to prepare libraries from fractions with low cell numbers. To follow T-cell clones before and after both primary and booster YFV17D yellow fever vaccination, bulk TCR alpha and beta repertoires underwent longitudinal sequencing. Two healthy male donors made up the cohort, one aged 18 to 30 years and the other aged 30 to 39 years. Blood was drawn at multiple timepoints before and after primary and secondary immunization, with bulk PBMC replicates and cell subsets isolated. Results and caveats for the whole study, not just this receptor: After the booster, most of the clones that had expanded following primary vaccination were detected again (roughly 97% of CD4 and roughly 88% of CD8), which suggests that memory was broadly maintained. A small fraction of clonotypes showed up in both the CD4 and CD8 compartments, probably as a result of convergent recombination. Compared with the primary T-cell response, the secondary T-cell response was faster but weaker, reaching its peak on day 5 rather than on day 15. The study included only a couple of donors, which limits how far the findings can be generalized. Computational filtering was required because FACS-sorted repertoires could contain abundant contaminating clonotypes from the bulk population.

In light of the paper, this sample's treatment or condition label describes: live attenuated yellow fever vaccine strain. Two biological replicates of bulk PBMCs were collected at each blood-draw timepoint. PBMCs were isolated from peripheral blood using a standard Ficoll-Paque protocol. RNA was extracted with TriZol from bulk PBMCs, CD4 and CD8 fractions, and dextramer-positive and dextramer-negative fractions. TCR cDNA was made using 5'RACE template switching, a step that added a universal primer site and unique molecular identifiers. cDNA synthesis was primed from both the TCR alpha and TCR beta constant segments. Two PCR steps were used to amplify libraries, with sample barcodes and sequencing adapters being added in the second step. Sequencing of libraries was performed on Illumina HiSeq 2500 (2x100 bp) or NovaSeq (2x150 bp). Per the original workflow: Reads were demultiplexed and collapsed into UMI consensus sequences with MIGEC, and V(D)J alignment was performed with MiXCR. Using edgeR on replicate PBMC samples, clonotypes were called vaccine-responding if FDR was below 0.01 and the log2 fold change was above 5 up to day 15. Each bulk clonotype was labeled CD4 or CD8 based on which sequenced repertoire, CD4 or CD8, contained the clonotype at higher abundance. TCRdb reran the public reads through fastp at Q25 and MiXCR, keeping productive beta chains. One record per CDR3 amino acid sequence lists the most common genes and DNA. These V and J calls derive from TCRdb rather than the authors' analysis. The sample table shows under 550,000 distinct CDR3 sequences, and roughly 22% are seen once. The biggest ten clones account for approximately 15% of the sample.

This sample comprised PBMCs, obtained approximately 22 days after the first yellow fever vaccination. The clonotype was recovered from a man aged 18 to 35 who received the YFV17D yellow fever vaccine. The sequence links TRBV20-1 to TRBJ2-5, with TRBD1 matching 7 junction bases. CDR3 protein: CSAPGGVGTQYF. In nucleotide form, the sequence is TGCAGTGCCCCAGGGGGAGTGGGGACCCAGTACTTC.